This TCR beta chain stems from a study of blood T cell repertoires in COVID-19. Study-wide context: Samples taken during acute and convalescent COVID-19 were collected in the United States, Italy and Spain. T cells, B-cell-depleted T cells, or PBMCs provided the cDNA or gDNA that served as material.

Symptom resolution, clearance, or two negative PCRs marked the recovered donors of Cohort 3. Measured with immunoSEQ multiplex PCR; TCRdb has only the in-frame clones, and not every one. This table has approximately 240,000 clones, about 89% appearing once. This clone was seen a single time. Germline-derived CDR1 and CDR2 are KGHDR and SFDVKD. This CDR3 contains 15 residues. The junction had 5 bases not matched to a gene; V was cut back by 5 bases and J by 4 bases. This TCR was recovered from a woman under 30 who had recovered from COVID-19. Sequencing was performed on PBMCs or T cells enriched from blood (not recorded which). The V gene is TRBV24-1, the J gene TRBJ2-3, with 10 bases identical to TRBD1. The CDR3 nucleotides are TGTGCCACCAGTGTGGGACAGGGGACCGCAGATACGCAGTATTTT. It is translated as CATSVGQGTADTQYF.